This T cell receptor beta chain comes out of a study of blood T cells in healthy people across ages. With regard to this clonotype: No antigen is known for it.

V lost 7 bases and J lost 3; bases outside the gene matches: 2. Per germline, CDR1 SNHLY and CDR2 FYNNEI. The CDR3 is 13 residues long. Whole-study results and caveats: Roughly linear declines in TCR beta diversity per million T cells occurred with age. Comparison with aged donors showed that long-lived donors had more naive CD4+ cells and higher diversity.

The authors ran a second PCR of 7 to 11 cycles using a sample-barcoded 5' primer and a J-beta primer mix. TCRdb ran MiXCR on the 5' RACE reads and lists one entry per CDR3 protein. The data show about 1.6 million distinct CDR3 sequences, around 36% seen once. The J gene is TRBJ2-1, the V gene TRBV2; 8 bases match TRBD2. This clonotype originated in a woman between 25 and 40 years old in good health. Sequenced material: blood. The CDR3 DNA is TGTGCCAGCAATAGCGGGGTCTACAATGAGCAGTTCTTC. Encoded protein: CASNSGVYNEQFF.